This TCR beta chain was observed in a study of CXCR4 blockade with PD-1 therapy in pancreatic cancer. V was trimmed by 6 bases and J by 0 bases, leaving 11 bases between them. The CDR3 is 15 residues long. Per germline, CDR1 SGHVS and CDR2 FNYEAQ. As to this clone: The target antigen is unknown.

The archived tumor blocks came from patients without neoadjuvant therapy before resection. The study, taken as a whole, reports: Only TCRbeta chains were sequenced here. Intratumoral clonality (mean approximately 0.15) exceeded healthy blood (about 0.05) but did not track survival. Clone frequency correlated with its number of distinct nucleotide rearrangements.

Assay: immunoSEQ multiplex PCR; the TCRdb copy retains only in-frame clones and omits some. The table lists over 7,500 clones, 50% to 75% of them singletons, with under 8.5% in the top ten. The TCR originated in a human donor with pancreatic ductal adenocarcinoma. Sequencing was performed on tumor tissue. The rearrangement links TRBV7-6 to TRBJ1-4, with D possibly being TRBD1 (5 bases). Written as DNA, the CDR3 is TGTGCCAGCAGTGGGGGGGTGGCAACTAATGAAAAACTGTTTTTT. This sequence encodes CASSGGVATNEKLFF. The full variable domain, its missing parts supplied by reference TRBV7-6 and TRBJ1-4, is GAGVSQSPRYKVTKRGQDVALRCDPISGHVSLYWYRQALGQGPEFLTYFNYEAQQDKSGLPNDRFSAERPEGSISTLTIQRTEQRDSAMYRCASSGGVATNEKLFFGSGTQLSVL.